Below, 3 T cell receptor beta chains from the same sample are listed, as sequenced in a study of control samples from healthy donors and cancer patients. Sequencing used immunoSEQ multiplex PCR; TCRdb keeps in-frame clones, though not all of them. This table has around 90,000 clones, approximately 81% appearing once. The specimen sequenced was blood. Receptor source: a woman in her 40s in good health.

CDR3 coding DNA: TGTGCCAGCAGCTTCTCTTTATCCTACAATGAGCAGTTCTTC. As protein: CASSFSLSYNEQFF. This chain connects TRBV5-6 to TRBJ2-1; D unresolved. CDR3 length: 14 amino acids. Germline V gives CDR1 SGHDT, CDR2 YYEEEE. The V and J ends lost 2 bases and 1 base respectively, with 7 bases between them.

The J gene is TRBJ2-3, the V gene TRBV10-3; D uncertain. The CDR3 is 13 amino acids. CDR1 ENHRY and CDR2 SYGVKD come from the germline V gene. The germline V and J ends were trimmed by 8 bases and 0 bases, with 9 bases remaining between them. CDR3: CAIGKSSTDTQYF. CDR3 sequence (DNA): TGTGCCATCGGAAAGTCGAGCACAGATACGCAGTATTTT.

This sequence joins TRBV5-1 and TRBJ2-2; 7 bases fit TRBD1. J gave up 3 bases and V 5 bases, and 4 bases lay outside the gene matches. This CDR3 spans 14 amino acids. The germline V gene has CDR1 SGHRS and CDR2 YFSETQ. CDR3 loop: CASSRGQDTGELFF. CDR3 bases: TGCGCCAGCAGTCGCGGACAGGACACCGGGGAGCTGTTTTTT.